The 2 T cell receptor beta chains presented below share a single source sample, sequenced in a study of T cells after yellow fever vaccination. MiXCR, run by TCRdb on the 5' RACE reads, gives a single entry per CDR3 protein. The table shows about 73,000 distinct CDR3 sequences, with 7.7% occurring only once. Sequenced material: CD8+ T cells sorted from PBMCs, taken on the day of the yellow fever booster vaccination. Source of these receptors: a man younger than 40 who received the YFV17D yellow fever vaccine.

This clonotype was found a few times. J is TRBJ2-5 and V is TRBV10-3; D gene uncertain. Between the trimmed V and J ends, which lost 4 bases and 3 bases, there was a span of 9 bases. The germline gives CDR1 ENHRY, CDR2 SYGVKD. The CDR3 loop spans 13 amino acids. CDR3 in DNA: TGTGCCATCAGTGCCCTGGGGAAAGAGACCCAGTACTTC. Amino acids: CAISALGKETQYF.

This clonotype was observed many times. V usage is TRBV4-3 and J usage is TRBJ2-2, with TRBD2 as a possible D gene (5 bases). This CDR3 is 15 amino acids long. Germline CDR1 and CDR2: LGHNA and YSLEER. Trimming shortened V by 0 bases and J by 1 base, and 6 bases separated the two germline ends. CDR3: CASSQDGGNTGELFF. In nucleotides, the CDR3 is TGCGCCAGCAGCCAAGATGGAGGGAACACCGGGGAGCTGTTTTTT.